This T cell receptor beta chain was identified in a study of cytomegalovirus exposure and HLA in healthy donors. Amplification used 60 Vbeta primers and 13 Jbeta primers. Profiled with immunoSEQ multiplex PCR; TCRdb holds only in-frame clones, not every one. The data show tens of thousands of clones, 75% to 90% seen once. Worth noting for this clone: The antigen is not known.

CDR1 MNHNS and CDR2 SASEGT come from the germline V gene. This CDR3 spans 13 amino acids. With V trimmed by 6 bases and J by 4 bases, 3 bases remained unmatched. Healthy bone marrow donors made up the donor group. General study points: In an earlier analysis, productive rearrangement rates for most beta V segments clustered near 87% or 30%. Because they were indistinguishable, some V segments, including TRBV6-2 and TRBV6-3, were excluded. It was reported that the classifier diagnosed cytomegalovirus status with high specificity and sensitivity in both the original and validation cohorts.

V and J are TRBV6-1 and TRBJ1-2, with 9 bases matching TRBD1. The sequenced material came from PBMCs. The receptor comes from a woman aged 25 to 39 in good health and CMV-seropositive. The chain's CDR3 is CASRTGGGYGYTF. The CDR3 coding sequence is TGTGCCAGCAGAACAGGGGGCGGCTATGGCTACACCTTC.